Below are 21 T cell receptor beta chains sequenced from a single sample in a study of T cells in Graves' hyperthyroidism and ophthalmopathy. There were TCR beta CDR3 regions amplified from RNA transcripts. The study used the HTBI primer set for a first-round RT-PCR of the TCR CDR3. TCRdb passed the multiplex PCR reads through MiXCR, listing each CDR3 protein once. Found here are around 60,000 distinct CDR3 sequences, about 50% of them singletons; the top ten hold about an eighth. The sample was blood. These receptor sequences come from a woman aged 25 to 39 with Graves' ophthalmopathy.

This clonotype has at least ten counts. The CDR3 DNA is TGTGCCAGCAGTCCCACAGGGGGGAACACTGAAGCTTTCTTT. Protein product: CASSPTGGNTEAFF. This chain uses TRBV6-6 with TRBJ1-1; 8 bases match TRBD1. The CDR3 length is 14 residues. Trimming at V came to 5 bases and at J to 1 base, leaving 3 bases not matched to a gene. Germline CDR1 and CDR2: MNHNY and SVGAGI (reference sequence).

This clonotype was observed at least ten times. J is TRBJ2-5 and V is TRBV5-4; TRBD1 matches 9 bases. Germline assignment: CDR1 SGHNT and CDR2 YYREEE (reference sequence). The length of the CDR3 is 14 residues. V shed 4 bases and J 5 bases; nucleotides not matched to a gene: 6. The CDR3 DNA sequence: TGTGCCAGCAGCGTGGGACAGGGAAGGGAGACCCAGTACTTC. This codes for CASSVGQGRETQYF.

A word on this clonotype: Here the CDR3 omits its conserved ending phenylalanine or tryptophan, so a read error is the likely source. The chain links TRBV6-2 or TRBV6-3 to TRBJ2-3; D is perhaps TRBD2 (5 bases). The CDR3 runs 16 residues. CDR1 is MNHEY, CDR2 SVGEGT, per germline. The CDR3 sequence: CASGYRVGDATDTQYS. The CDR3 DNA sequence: TGTGCCAGCGGTTATCGGGTGGGAGACGCCACAGATACGCAGTATTCT.

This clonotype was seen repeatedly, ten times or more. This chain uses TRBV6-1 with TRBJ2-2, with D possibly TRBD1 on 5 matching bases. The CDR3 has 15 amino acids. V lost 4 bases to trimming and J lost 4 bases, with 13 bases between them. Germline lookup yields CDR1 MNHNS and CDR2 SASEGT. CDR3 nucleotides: TGTGCCAGCAGTGGACAGAGAGCAGCCACCGGGGAGCTGTTTTTT. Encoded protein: CASSGQRAATGELFF.

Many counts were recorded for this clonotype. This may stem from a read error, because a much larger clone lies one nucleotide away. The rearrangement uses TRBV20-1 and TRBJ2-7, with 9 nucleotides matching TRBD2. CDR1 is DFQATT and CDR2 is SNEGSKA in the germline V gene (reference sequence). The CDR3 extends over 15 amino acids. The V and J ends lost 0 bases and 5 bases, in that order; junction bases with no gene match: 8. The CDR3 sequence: CSARDLEREANEQYF. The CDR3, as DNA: TGCAGTGCTAGAGATCTGGAGCGGGAGGCCAACGAGCAGTACTTC.

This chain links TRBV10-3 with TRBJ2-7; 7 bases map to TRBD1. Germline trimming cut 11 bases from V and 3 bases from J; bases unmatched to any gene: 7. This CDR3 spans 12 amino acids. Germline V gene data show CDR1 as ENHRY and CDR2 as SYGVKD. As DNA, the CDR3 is TGTGCCCCAAGACAGGGAAGCTACGAGCAGTACTTC. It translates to CAPRQGSYEQYF.

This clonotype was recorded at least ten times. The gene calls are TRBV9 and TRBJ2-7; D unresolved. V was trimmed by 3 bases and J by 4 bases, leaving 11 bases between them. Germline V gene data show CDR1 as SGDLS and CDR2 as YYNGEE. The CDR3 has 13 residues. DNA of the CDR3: TGTGCCAGCAGCGAGGGCCCTGGGTACGAGCAGTACTTC. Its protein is CASSEGPGYEQYF. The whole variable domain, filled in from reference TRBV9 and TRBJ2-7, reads DSGVTQTPKHLITATGQRVTLRCSPRSGDLSVYWYQQSLDQGLQFLIQYYNGEERAKGNILERFSAQQFPDLHSELNLSSLELGDSALYFCASSEGPGYEQYFGPGTRLTVT.

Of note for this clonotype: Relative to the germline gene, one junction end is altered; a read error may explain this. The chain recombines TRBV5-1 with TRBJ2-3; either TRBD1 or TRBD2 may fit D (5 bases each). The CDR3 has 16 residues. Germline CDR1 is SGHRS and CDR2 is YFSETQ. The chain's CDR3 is CANSIGTTDSTDTQYF. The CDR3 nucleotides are TGCGCCAACAGCATCGGGACCACTGATAGCACAGATACACAGTATTTT.

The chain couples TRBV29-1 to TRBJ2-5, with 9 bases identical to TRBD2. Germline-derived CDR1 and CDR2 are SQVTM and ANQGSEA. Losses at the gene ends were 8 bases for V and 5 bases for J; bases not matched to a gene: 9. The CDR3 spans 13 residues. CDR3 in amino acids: CSLVASGRETQYF. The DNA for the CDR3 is TGCAGCTTGGTCGCGAGCGGGAGGGAGACCCAGTACTTC.

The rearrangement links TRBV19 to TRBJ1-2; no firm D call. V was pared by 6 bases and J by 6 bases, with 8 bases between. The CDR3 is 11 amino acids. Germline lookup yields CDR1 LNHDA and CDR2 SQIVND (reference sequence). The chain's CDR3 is CASRRPNGYTF. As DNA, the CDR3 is TGTGCCAGTAGACGTCCAAATGGCTACACCTTC.

The CDR3 loop reads CASSRGLAGGNEQYF. Written as DNA, the CDR3 is TGTGCCAGCAGCCGGGGACTAGCGGGAGGCAACGAGCAGTACTTC. The V call is TRBV7-9, the J call TRBJ2-7, with 15 bases aligning to TRBD2. Germline loops: CDR1 SEHNR, CDR2 FQNEAQ (reference sequence). The junction had 4 bases not matched to a gene; V was cut back by 5 bases and J by 5 bases. The CDR3 has 15 amino acids. Looking up the rest from reference TRBV7-9 and TRBJ2-7 gives the full variable domain: DTGVSQNPRHKITKRGQNVTFRCDPISEHNRLYWYRQTLGQGPEFLTYFQNEAQLEKSRLLSDRFSAERPKGSFSTLEIQRTEQGDSAMYLCASSRGLAGGNEQYFGPGTRLTVT.

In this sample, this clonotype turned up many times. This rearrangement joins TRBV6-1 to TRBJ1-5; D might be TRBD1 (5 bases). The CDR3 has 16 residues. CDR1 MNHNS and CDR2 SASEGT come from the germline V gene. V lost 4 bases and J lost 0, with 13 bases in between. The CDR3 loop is CASSGRGSFSNQPQHF. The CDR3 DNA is TGTGCCAGCAGTGGTAGGGGATCGTTTAGCAATCAGCCCCAGCATTTT.

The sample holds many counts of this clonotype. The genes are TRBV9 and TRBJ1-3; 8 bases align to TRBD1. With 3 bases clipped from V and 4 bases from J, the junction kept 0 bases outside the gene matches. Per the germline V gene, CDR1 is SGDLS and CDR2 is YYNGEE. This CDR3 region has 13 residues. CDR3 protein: CASSGTGGNTIYF. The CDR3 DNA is TGTGCCAGCAGCGGGACAGGGGGAAACACCATATATTTT.

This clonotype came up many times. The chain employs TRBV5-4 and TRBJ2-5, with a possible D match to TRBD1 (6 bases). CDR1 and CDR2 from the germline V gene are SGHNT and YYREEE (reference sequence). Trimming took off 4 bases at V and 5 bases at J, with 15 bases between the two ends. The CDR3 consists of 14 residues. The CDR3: CASSPRLGAETQYF. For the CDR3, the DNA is TGTGCCAGCAGCCCAAGGTTGGGGGCGGAGACCCAGTACTTC.

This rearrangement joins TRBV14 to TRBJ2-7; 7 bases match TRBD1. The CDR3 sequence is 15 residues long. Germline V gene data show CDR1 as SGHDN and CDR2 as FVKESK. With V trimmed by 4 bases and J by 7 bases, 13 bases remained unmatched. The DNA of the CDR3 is TGTGCCAGCAGCCGGCGACAGGGCCTCGGGGTGGAGCAGTACTTC. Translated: CASSRRQGLGVEQYF.

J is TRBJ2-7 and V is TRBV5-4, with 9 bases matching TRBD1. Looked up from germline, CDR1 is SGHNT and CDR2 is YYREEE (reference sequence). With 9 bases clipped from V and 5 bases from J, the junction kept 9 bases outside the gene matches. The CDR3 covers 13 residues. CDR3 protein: CATKLGQGNEQYF. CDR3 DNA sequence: TGTGCCACTAAGCTGGGACAGGGAAACGAGCAGTACTTC.

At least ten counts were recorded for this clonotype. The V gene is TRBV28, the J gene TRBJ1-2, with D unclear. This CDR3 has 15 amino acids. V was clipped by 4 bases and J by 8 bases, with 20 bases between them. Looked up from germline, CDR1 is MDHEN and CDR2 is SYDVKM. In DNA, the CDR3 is TGTGCCAGCAGTTCCCTACGGAGAGAGACGGCGGGCTACACCTTC. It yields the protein CASSSLRRETAGYTF.

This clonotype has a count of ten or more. The DNA of the CDR3 is TGTGCCAGCAGCTCAGGACTGGCCCCGTCTTTATACGAGCAGTACTTC. Residues: CASSSGLAPSLYEQYF. The V and J genes are TRBV11-1 and TRBJ2-7; D may be TRBD2 (5 bases). Germline V CDR1 and CDR2: SGHAT, FQDESV (reference sequence). Deletions cut 4 bases from V and 4 bases from J, with 20 bases between. The CDR3 sequence is 16 residues long.

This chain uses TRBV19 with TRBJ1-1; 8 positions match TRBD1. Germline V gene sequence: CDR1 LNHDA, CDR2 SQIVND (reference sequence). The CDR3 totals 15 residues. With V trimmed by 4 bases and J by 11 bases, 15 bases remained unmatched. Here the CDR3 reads CASSSQGAEYTFAFF. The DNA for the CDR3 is TGTGCCAGTAGTAGCCAGGGGGCTGAGTACACGTTCGCTTTCTTT.

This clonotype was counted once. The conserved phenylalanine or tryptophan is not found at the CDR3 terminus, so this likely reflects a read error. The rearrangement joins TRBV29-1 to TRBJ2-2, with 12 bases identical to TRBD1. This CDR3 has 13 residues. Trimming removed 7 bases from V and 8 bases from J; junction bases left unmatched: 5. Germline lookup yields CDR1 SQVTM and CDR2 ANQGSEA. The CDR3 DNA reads TGCAGCGCGGGACAGGGGGCAGCTGGGGAGCTGTTTCTT. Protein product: CSAGQGAAGELFL.

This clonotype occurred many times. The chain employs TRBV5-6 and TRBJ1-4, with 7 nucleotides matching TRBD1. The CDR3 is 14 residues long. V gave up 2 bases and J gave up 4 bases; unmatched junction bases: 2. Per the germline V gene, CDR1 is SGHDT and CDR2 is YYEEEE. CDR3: CASSFRDSNEKLFF. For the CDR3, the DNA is TGTGCCAGCAGCTTCCGGGACAGTAATGAAAAACTGTTTTTT.